Listed here are 23 T cell receptor beta chains from one sample, sequenced in a study of OX40 agonist ivuxolimab in advanced cancers. Here immunoSEQ multiplex PCR was the method, and the copy in TCRdb shows in-frame clones only, minus some. The sample contains some 63,000 clones, over 75% of which appear only once. This specimen consisted of CD4+ or CD8+ T cells sorted from blood, obtained in a trial of the OX40 agonist ivuxolimab. The receptors come from an adult with an advanced solid tumor such as melanoma, head and neck, liver or kidney cancer.

The chain links TRBV6-5 to TRBJ1-5, with a weak D call TRBD1 (5 bases). V was pared by 8 bases and J by 3 bases, with 17 bases between. This CDR3 has 15 residues. Germline V gives CDR1 MNHEY, CDR2 SVGAGI. The CDR3 DNA reads TGTGCCAGCCAGGCCCAGGGAGGGAACAATCAGCCCCAGCATTTT. Its translation is CASQAQGGNNQPQHF.

This chain links TRBV30 with TRBJ1-4; a possible D gene is TRBD1 (6 bases). V was pared by 0 bases and J by 11 bases, with 13 bases between. Germline assignment: CDR1 GTSNPN and CDR2 SVGIG (reference sequence). CDR3 length: 13 residues. CDR3 region: CAWSVSGQGKLFF. The CDR3 DNA is TGTGCCTGGAGTGTGTCGGGGCAGGGGAAACTGTTTTTT.

The chain uses TRBV5-1 and TRBJ2-3, with 7 bases that match TRBD1. Losses at the gene ends were 0 bases for V and 0 bases for J; bases not matched to a gene: 4. The CDR3 contains 16 residues. Germline loops: CDR1 SGHRS, CDR2 YFSETQ. The CDR3 DNA reads TGCGCCAGCAGCTTGGCCGCGACAGGGAGCACAGATACGCAGTATTTT. This codes for CASSLAATGSTDTQYF.

This clone appeared a few times. The chain couples TRBV7-3 to TRBJ2-2, with no clear D. There are 15 residues in the CDR3. The V end was cut by 5 bases, the J end by 4 bases, with 14 bases between. CDR1 and CDR2 (germline): SGHTA, FQGTGA. CDR3 region: CASSPPTSGTGELFF. CDR3 nucleotide sequence: TGTGCCAGCAGCCCACCAACAAGTGGCACCGGGGAGCTGTTTTTT.

The chain employs TRBV27 and TRBJ2-3; D is uncertain. Germline CDR1 and CDR2: MNHEY and SMNVEV (reference sequence). The germline V and J ends were trimmed by 0 bases and 7 bases, with 8 bases remaining between them. The CDR3 totals 13 residues. The CDR3 region is CASSLSSLNTQYF. The DNA for the CDR3 is TGTGCCAGCAGTTTATCTAGCTTAAATACGCAGTATTTT.

The rearrangement joins TRBV18 to TRBJ1-6; 7 positions match TRBD1. This CDR3 is 14 amino acids long. The V gene end was trimmed by 2 bases and the J gene end by 9 bases; junction bases not matched to a gene: 4. Per germline, CDR1 KGHSH and CDR2 LQKENI. The CDR3 sequence: CASSPDRVASPLHF. The CDR3 DNA reads TGTGCCAGCTCACCAGACAGGGTCGCTTCACCCCTCCACTTT.

The genes are TRBV6-1 and TRBJ1-1; weak D call: TRBD1 (6 bases). The CDR3 covers 14 residues. V was cut by 6 bases and J by 0 bases, with 11 bases left in between. Germline V gene data show CDR1 as MNHNS and CDR2 as SASEGT. CDR3 loop: CASRRTALNTEAFF. The CDR3, as DNA: TGTGCCAGCAGACGGACAGCCCTGAACACTGAAGCTTTCTTT.

This clone was counted a single time. The genes are TRBV6-6 and TRBJ1-2; perhaps TRBD1 as D (6 bases). The CDR3 spans 13 residues. V lost 6 bases and J lost 4, with 12 bases in between. CDR1 is MNHNY and CDR2 is SVGAGI in the germline V gene (reference sequence). The CDR3 is CASSSGGSYGYTF. As DNA, the CDR3 is TGTGCCAGCAGCTCGGGGGGCAGCTATGGCTACACCTTC.

J is TRBJ1-4 and V is TRBV2, with 7 bases that match TRBD1. The germline V gene has CDR1 SNHLY and CDR2 FYNNEI. Trimming removed 7 bases from V and 3 bases from J; junction bases left unmatched: 8. The CDR3 is 15 residues long. The CDR3 reads CASISGGMANEKLFF. For the CDR3, the DNA is TGTGCCAGCATTTCAGGGGGAATGGCTAATGAAAAACTGTTTTTT.

The chain is built from TRBV7-3 and TRBJ2-3, with 12 bases that match TRBD2. CDR3 size: 15 residues. Germline V gene sequence: CDR1 SGHTA, CDR2 FQGTGA. The trim removed 1 base at V and 5 bases at J, leaving 1 base unmatched. CDR3 sequence reads: CASSLRGLAGDTQYF. CDR3 DNA: TGTGCCAGCAGCTTAAGGGGACTAGCGGGAGATACGCAGTATTTT.

This clone turned up a few times. The gene calls are TRBV27 and TRBJ1-6; the match to TRBD1 covers 9 bases. This CDR3 comprises 15 residues. After removal of 5 bases from V and 7 bases from J, the junction contained 6 bases not matched to a gene. Germline V gives CDR1 MNHEY, CDR2 SMNVEV (reference sequence). The CDR3 bases are TGTGCCAGCAGTACCCGACAGGGGGACAATTCACCCCTCCACTTT. Protein: CASSTRQGDNSPLHF.

This clone has only one observation. The chain employs TRBV9 and TRBJ2-3; the D is unclear. V was clipped by 0 bases and J by 4 bases, with 9 bases between them. The CDR3 is made up of 14 amino acids. Looked up from germline, CDR1 is SGDLS and CDR2 is YYNGEE. The CDR3 protein is CASSVGLVADTQYF. In DNA form, the CDR3 reads TGTGCCAGCAGCGTAGGTCTCGTAGCAGATACGCAGTATTTT.

The chain recombines TRBV6-5 with TRBJ2-5; D gene ambiguous. Germline assignment: CDR1 MNHEY and CDR2 SVGAGI. The CDR3 length is 13 residues. The V end lost 0 bases, the J end lost 4 bases, and 6 bases lay between the germline ends. The CDR3 is CASSYSTPETQYF. The CDR3 coding sequence is TGTGCCAGCAGTTACTCGACCCCAGAGACCCAGTACTTC.

As to this clone: Other DNA variants within this sample encode the same CDR3. V usage is TRBV18 and J usage is TRBJ1-1; possible D gene TRBD1, 5 bases. The CDR3 runs to 14 residues. Germline assignment: CDR1 KGHSH and CDR2 LQKENI. Trimming stripped 3 bases from V and 0 bases from J, with 8 bases between. The CDR3 DNA reads as TGTGCCAGCTCACCCAGACAGTTGAACACTGAAGCTTTCTTT. Its protein is CASSPRQLNTEAFF.

The chain uses TRBV5-1 and TRBJ1-6; tentative D call: TRBD1 (5 bases). V was shortened by 5 bases and J by 5 bases, with 11 bases between the two germline ends. The CDR3 length is 14 residues. Germline V gene data show CDR1 as SGHRS and CDR2 as YFSETQ. The CDR3 sequence: CASRPGTDNSPLHF. CDR3 nucleotides: TGCGCCAGCAGACCCGGGACCGATAATTCACCCCTCCACTTT.

This chain connects TRBV2 to TRBJ2-4; possible D gene TRBD1, 6 bases. The germline V gene encodes CDR1 SNHLY and CDR2 FYNNEI. V was pared by 2 bases and J by 15 bases, with 26 bases between. The CDR3 has 16 amino acids. CDR3 protein: CASSEQNGQGRASRYF. In DNA form, the CDR3 reads TGTGCCAGCAGTGAACAAAACGGGCAGGGGCGAGCTAGTCGGTACTTC.

This clone was detected once. The chain combines TRBV7-3 with TRBJ1-2; D may be TRBD1 (5 bases). CDR1 is SGHTA and CDR2 is FQGTGA in the germline V gene. The V and J ends lost 5 bases and 4 bases respectively, with 20 bases between them. The length of the CDR3 is 16 residues. CDR3: CASSPRAGGGPYGYTF. The CDR3 DNA is TGTGCCAGCAGCCCCCGTGCTGGCGGGGGACCCTATGGCTACACCTTC.

This sequence joins TRBV7-8 and TRBJ2-5, with 9 bases fitting TRBD2. The CDR3 extends over 14 amino acids. CDR1 and CDR2 (germline): SGHVS, FQNEAQ. The V gene end was trimmed by 3 bases and the J gene end by 4 bases; junction bases not matched to a gene: 3. The CDR3 DNA follows: TGTGCCAGCAGCTTGGAACTAGCGGGAGAGACCCAGTACTTC. Translating gives CASSLELAGETQYF.

This chain uses TRBV11-2 with TRBJ2-7; D call uncertain. From germline, CDR1 is SGHAT and CDR2 FQNNGV. CDR3 length equals 11 residues. V gave up 3 bases and J gave up 0 bases, with 0 bases separating them. The CDR3 DNA follows: TGTGCCAGCAGCTTCTCCTACGAGCAGTACTTC. This encodes CASSFSYEQYF.

This sequence joins TRBV6-6 and TRBJ1-2, with TRBD1 matching over 7 bases. The CDR3 is 14 residues long. The germline CDR1 and CDR2 sequences are MNHNY and SVGAGI (reference sequence). The J segment lost 6 bases and the V segment lost 6 bases, leaving 10 bases of the junction unmatched. The CDR3: CASSVDRASHGYTF. The CDR3 nucleotides are TGTGCCAGCAGCGTCGACAGGGCTTCGCATGGCTACACCTTC.

The chain combines TRBV7-3 with TRBJ2-1; TRBD2 matches 9 bases. The CDR3 consists of 15 residues. CDR1 is SGHTA and CDR2 is FQGTGA in the germline V gene. The ends lost 5 bases at V and 2 bases at J; junction bases unmatched: 4. The CDR3 protein is CASSVSGSTYNEQFF. In nucleotides, the CDR3 is TGTGCCAGCAGCGTTAGCGGGAGTACCTACAATGAGCAGTTCTTC. The full variable domain, its missing parts supplied by reference TRBV7-3 and TRBJ2-1, is GAGVSQTPSNKVTEKGKYVELRCDPISGHTALYWYRQSLGQGPEFLIYFQGTGAADDSGLPNDRFFAVRPEGSVSTLKIQRTERGDSAVYLCASSVSGSTYNEQFFGPGTRLTVL.

V gene TRBV7-3 combines with J gene TRBJ2-2; 8 bases align to TRBD1. The germline V gene encodes CDR1 SGHTA and CDR2 FQGTGA. CDR3 length: 15 residues. V was clipped by 6 bases and J by 2 bases; unmatched bases: 5. The CDR3 region is CASRLDRGNTGELFF. CDR3 nucleotides: TGTGCCAGCAGACTCGACAGGGGTAACACCGGGGAGCTGTTTTTT.

The chain recombines TRBV29-1 with TRBJ2-3; D is unresolved. Per the germline V gene, CDR1 is SQVTM and CDR2 is ANQGSEA. The CDR3 runs to 13 residues. V was pared by 2 bases and J by 0 bases, with 6 bases between. CDR3 in DNA: TGCAGCGTTGAATCAGCAAGCACAGATACGCAGTATTTT. Amino acids: CSVESASTDTQYF.